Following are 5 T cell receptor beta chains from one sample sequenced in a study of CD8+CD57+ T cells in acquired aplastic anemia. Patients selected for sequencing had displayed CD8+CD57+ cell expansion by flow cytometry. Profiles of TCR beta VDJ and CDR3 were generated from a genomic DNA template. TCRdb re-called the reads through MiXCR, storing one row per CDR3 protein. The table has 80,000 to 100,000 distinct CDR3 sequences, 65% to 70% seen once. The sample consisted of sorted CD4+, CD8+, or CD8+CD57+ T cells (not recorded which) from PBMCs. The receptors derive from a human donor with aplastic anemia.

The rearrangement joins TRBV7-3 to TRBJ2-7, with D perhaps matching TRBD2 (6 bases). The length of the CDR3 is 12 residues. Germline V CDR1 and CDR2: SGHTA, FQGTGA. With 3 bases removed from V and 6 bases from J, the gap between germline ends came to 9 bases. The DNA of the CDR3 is TGTGCCAGCAGCTTCCTCGGGGGCGAGCAGTACTTC. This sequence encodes CASSFLGGEQYF.

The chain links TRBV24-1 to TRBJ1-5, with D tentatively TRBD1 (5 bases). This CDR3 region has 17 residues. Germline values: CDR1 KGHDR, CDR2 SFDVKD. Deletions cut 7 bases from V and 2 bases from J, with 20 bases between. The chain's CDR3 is CATSASWGPRGNQPQHF. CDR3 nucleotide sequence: TGTGCCACCAGCGCCTCCTGGGGACCACGGGGCAATCAGCCCCAGCATTTT.

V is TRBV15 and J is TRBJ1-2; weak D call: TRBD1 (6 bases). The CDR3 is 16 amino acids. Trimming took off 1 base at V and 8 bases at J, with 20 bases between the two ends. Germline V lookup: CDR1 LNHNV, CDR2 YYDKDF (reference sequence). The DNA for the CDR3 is TGTGCCACCAGCAGAGCCCACCGTACAGGGCTCAGCGGCTACACCTTC. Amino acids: CATSRAHRTGLSGYTF.

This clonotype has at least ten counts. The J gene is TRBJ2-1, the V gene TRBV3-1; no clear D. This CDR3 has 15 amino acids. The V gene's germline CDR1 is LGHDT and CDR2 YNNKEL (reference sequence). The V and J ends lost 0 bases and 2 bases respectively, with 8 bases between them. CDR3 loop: CASSQDARTYNEQFF. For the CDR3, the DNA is TGTGCCAGCAGCCAAGACGCTAGGACCTACAATGAGCAGTTCTTC.

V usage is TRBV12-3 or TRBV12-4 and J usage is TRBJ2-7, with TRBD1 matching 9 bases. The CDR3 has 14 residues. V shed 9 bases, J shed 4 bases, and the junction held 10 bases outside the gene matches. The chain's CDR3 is CASRGTGLGYEQYF. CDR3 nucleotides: TGTGCCAGTAGGGGGACAGGGCTGGGGTACGAGCAGTACTTC.